The 22 T cell receptor beta chains presented below share a single source sample, sequenced in a study of T cells after yellow fever vaccination. TCRdb fed the 5' RACE reads into MiXCR, producing one record per CDR3 protein. The sample lists over 20,000 distinct CDR3 sequences; under 7% were seen once. Sequenced material: PBMCs, either bulk or a sorted T-cell subset (CD4+, CD8+, memory, or dextramer-sorted; not recorded which), taken 15 days after the yellow fever booster vaccination. The origin of the receptors is a man aged 30-40 years who received the YFV17D yellow fever vaccine.

This clonotype was recorded many times. The gene calls are TRBV11-3 and TRBJ2-1, with 10 bases aligning to TRBD2. CDR3 length: 16 residues. CDR1 is SGHNT and CDR2 is YENEEA in the germline V gene. The ends lost 5 bases at V and 7 bases at J; junction bases unmatched: 11. The CDR3 here is CASSPRTSGVINEQFF. CDR3 DNA sequence: TGTGCCAGCAGCCCCCGAACTAGCGGGGTTATTAATGAGCAGTTCTTC.

This clonotype is labeled medium-sized. The V and J genes are TRBV20-1 and TRBJ1-5; 12 positions agree with TRBD1. V was clipped by 7 bases and J by 7 bases; unmatched bases: 11. The CDR3 contains 15 residues. Germline CDR1 reads DFQATT; CDR2 reads SNEGSKA (reference sequence). In nucleotides, the CDR3 is TGCAGTGTCCAGGGGGGACAGGGGGCTTGGCAGCCCCAGCATTTT. Protein product: CSVQGGQGAWQPQHF.

This clonotype was observed at least ten times. The chain links TRBV4-2 to TRBJ2-5; 8 nucleotides line up with TRBD1. This CDR3 has 17 amino acids. CDR1 and CDR2 from the germline V gene are LGHNA and YNFKEQ. Trimming removed 4 bases from V and 5 bases from J; junction bases left unmatched: 15. CDR3 amino acids: CASSPLGGGQGRETQYF. The CDR3 DNA reads TGTGCCAGCAGCCCCCTGGGCGGCGGACAGGGAAGGGAGACCCAGTACTTC.

This clonotype was counted many times. V gene TRBV11-2 combines with J gene TRBJ2-5, with D tentatively TRBD1 or TRBD2 (5 bases each). Between the trimmed V and J ends, which lost 2 bases and 4 bases, there was a span of 14 bases. Germline CDR1 and CDR2: SGHAT and FQNNGV. The CDR3 has 15 amino acids. CDR3 nucleotide sequence: TGTGCCAGCAGCTTACCAGGGAGAAGCTCAGAGACCCAGTACTTC. It encodes CASSLPGRSSETQYF.

At least ten counts were recorded for this clonotype. The chain has TRBV12-3 or TRBV12-4 and TRBJ1-4; 7 positions agree with TRBD1. V lost 5 bases and J lost 0; bases outside the gene matches: 3. The CDR3 consists of 15 residues. This chain's CDR3 is CASSRGGATNEKLFF. CDR3 nucleotides: TGTGCCAGCAGTAGAGGGGGCGCAACTAATGAAAAACTGTTTTTT.

This clonotype was counted ten times or more. The V and J genes are TRBV5-4 and TRBJ2-5; weak D call: TRBD1 (6 bases). Trimming removed 7 bases from V and 3 bases from J, with 10 bases in between. The CDR3 contains 12 residues. Germline V gives CDR1 SGHNT, CDR2 YYREEE (reference sequence). The CDR3 loop reads CASRAGEETQYF. The CDR3 DNA reads as TGTGCCAGCCGGGCAGGGGAAGAGACCCAGTACTTC.

Many counts were recorded for this clonotype. The chain has TRBV12-3 or TRBV12-4 and TRBJ2-7; TRBD1 or TRBD2 may be the D gene (5 bases each). V lost 6 bases to trimming and J lost 2 bases, with 17 bases between them. The CDR3 contains 15 residues. The CDR3 DNA is TGTGCCAGCAGCCAGGTCCGGGACCTTACCTACGAGCAGTACTTC. Translating it yields CASSQVRDLTYEQYF.

This clonotype was seen repeatedly, ten times or more. The rearrangement joins TRBV7-6 to TRBJ2-2, with TRBD2 matching 12 bases. The V gene's germline CDR1 is SGHVS and CDR2 FNYEAQ. CDR3 length: 15 residues. Trimming cost V 5 bases and J 5 bases; bases outside gene matches: 3. Written as DNA, the CDR3 is TGTGCCAGCAGCCCGACTAGCGGGAGAACCGGGGAGCTGTTTTTT. Its translation: CASSPTSGRTGELFF. The variable domain in full, with the rest retrieved from reference TRBV7-6 and TRBJ2-2, is GAGVSQSPRYKVTKRGQDVALRCDPISGHVSLYWYRQALGQGPEFLTYFNYEAQQDKSGLPNDRFSAERPEGSISTLTIQRTEQRDSAMYRCASSPTSGRTGELFFGEGSRLTVL.

In its sample, this clonotype was seen many times. The rearrangement links TRBV3-1 to TRBJ1-1; D might be TRBD1 (5 bases). The V and J ends lost 1 base and 4 bases respectively, with 10 bases between them. CDR1 and CDR2 from the germline V gene are LGHDT and YNNKEL (reference sequence). The CDR3 is 14 amino acids. The CDR3 DNA sequence: TGTGCCAGCAGCCAAGGACACGGGGGCACTGAAGCTTTCTTT. This sequence encodes CASSQGHGGTEAFF.

This clonotype was observed at least ten times. The J gene is TRBJ2-3, the V gene TRBV28, with 10 nucleotides matching TRBD2. This CDR3 comprises 18 residues. CDR1 and CDR2 from the germline V gene are MDHEN and SYDVKM. V dropped 6 bases and J dropped 6; count of bases not matched to a gene: 18. CDR3 in DNA: TGTGCCAGCAGCACCCTCACGGAGAGAAGCGGGAGGGGGGATACGCAGTATTTT. It translates to CASSTLTERSGRGDTQYF.

This clonotype appeared many times. This chain connects TRBV29-1 to TRBJ2-5, with D unclear. There are 15 residues in the CDR3. The germline gives CDR1 SQVTM, CDR2 ANQGSEA. V was cut by 1 base and J by 2 bases, with 14 bases left in between. The CDR3 DNA reads as TGCAGCGTTGAAGGGGCCCAGACTCCTCAAGAGACCCAGTACTTC. Its translation is CSVEGAQTPQETQYF.

This clonotype has a count of ten or more. The V gene is TRBV7-3, the J gene TRBJ2-2; D might be TRBD2 (6 bases). The CDR3 sequence is 14 residues long. Germline V gene sequence: CDR1 SGHTA, CDR2 FQGTGA. V was clipped by 8 bases and J by 0 bases, with 10 bases between them. As DNA, the CDR3 is TGTGCCAGCGGTGGCGGGGCGAACACCGGGGAGCTGTTTTTT. The encoded protein is CASGGGANTGELFF.

The sample holds many counts of this clonotype. The chain joins TRBV4-3 to TRBJ2-2, with 10 bases identical to TRBD2. Trimming cost V 1 base and J 7 bases; bases outside gene matches: 9. This CDR3 region has 17 residues. The germline V gene has CDR1 LGHNA and CDR2 YSLEER. In nucleotides, the CDR3 is TGCGCCAGCAGCCAAGTTGCGCTAGCGGGAGAAGTCGGGGAGCTGTTTTTT. It yields the protein CASSQVALAGEVGELFF.

This clonotype was picked up many times. The CDR3, as DNA: TGCAGTGCTAGTAAGGTGTTTAGGGAGAATCAGCCCCAGCATTTT. Residues: CSASKVFRENQPQHF. The chain employs TRBV20-1 and TRBJ1-5, with unresolved D. Germline V CDR1 and CDR2: DFQATT, SNEGSKA (reference sequence). This CDR3 has 15 residues. Trimming shortened V by 3 bases and J by 4 bases, and 16 bases separated the two germline ends.

This clonotype came up many times. This chain uses TRBV5-1 with TRBJ2-1, with 10 bases matching TRBD2. Losses at the gene ends were 2 bases for V and 3 bases for J; bases not matched to a gene: 5. The CDR3 consists of 16 residues. The germline gives CDR1 SGHRS, CDR2 YFSETQ. The CDR3 nucleotides are TGCGCCAGCAGCTTACCCCGGACTAGCGGCTACAATGAGCAGTTCTTC. Translating gives CASSLPRTSGYNEQFF.

There are many counts of this clonotype. This chain uses TRBV7-9 with TRBJ2-1, with 8 positions matching TRBD2. J gave up 10 bases and V 5 bases, and 7 bases lay outside the gene matches. Germline V CDR1 and CDR2: SEHNR, FQNEAQ (reference sequence). The CDR3 length is 13 residues. CDR3 coding DNA: TGTGCCAGCAGCCGAGACAGCGGGAGCGAGCAGTTCTTC. Translated, it gives CASSRDSGSEQFF.

This clonotype was seen many times. The gene calls are TRBV27 and TRBJ1-6; the match to TRBD1 covers 10 bases. Germline V lookup: CDR1 MNHEY, CDR2 SMNVEV (reference sequence). The CDR3 runs 14 residues. V was pared by 6 bases and J by 9 bases, with 5 bases of the junction left unmatched. The CDR3 region has the DNA TGTGCCAGCAGCTACCGGGACAGGGGTTCACCCCTCCACTTT. Residues: CASSYRDRGSPLHF.

This clonotype was recorded many times. A read error may produce the germline difference seen at one junction end. The chain recombines TRBV20-1 with TRBJ2-5, with TRBD2 identical over 11 bases. CDR3 length: 18 amino acids. Germline CDR1 reads DFQATT; CDR2 reads SNEGSKA (reference sequence). The CDR3 sequence: CSARAGLAGGYSQETQYF. The CDR3 DNA follows: TGCAGTGCCAGAGCTGGGTTAGCGGGAGGGTACTCTCAAGAGACCCAGTACTTC.

This clonotype was recorded a few times. The chain's CDR3 is CASSLLAQGGIAKNIQYF. The CDR3 DNA follows: TGTGCCAGCAGCTTGCTCGCTCAGGGGGGGATAGCCAAAAACATTCAGTACTTC. The genes are TRBV11-2 and TRBJ2-4; D assignment may be TRBD1 or TRBD2 (7 bases each). Trimming shortened V by 3 bases and J by 0 bases, and 18 bases separated the two germline ends. Germline V gene sequence: CDR1 SGHAT, CDR2 FQNNGV. The CDR3 contains 18 residues.

This clonotype was seen repeatedly, ten times or more. V is TRBV6-1 and J is TRBJ2-1, with TRBD2 matching over 12 bases. CDR1 is MNHNS and CDR2 is SASEGT in the germline V gene. Losses at the gene ends were 7 bases for V and 8 bases for J; bases not matched to a gene: 3. The CDR3 totals 13 residues. The CDR3: CASTRLAGDEQFF. The CDR3 bases are TGTGCCAGCACTCGACTAGCGGGAGATGAGCAGTTCTTC.

Ten or more counts support this clonotype. The chain carries TRBV5-1 and TRBJ1-2, with D possibly TRBD1 on 5 matching bases. V was shortened by 4 bases and J by 2 bases, with 18 bases between the two germline ends. CDR3 length: 16 residues. The germline V gene encodes CDR1 SGHRS and CDR2 YFSETQ. Here the CDR3 reads CASSVGSGTANYGYTF. In nucleotides, the CDR3 is TGCGCCAGCAGCGTAGGGTCCGGGACGGCAAACTATGGCTACACCTTC.

This clonotype occurred many times. The J gene is TRBJ1-6, the V gene TRBV7-2, with no clear D. The V gene's germline CDR1 is SGHTA and CDR2 FQGNSA. This CDR3 is 16 amino acids long. V was trimmed by 2 bases and J by 0 bases, leaving 8 bases between them. This chain's CDR3 is CASSLNPSSYNSPLHF. Written as DNA, the CDR3 is TGTGCCAGCAGCTTAAATCCGAGCTCCTATAATTCACCCCTCCACTTT.